Listed below are T cell receptor beta chains from one sample, sequenced in a study of early T cells in non-severe SARS-CoV-2 infection. TCRdb used MiXCR to reprocess the 5' RACE reads, holding one entry per CDR3 protein. The sample holds some 34,000 distinct CDR3 sequences, 9.9% seen once. The material sequenced was whole blood. The receptors shown here come from an adult who was a healthcare worker with PCR-confirmed SARS-CoV-2 infection or an uninfected control (not recorded which). Both conserved end residues are part of each CDR3. Fields, in order: J gene, clone size, V gene, CDR3 protein. Size is stated for part of the rows, as once, few or many counts, or as a class when the clone is expanded.

J: TRBJ2-3
size: many
V: TRBV6-4
CDR3: CASSDRGSTDTQYF

J: TRBJ1-5
size: many
V: TRBV5-1
CDR3: CASSLVPGNQPQHF

J: TRBJ2-6
size: many
V: TRBV25-1
CDR3: CASSYNPGQGGSGANVLTF

J: TRBJ1-2
size: many
V: TRBV4-3
CDR3: CASSQVMRGLESYTF

J: TRBJ2-3
size: many
V: TRBV5-6
CDR3: CASSRMIRTDTQYF

J: TRBJ2-5
size: many
V: TRBV11-2
CDR3: CASSYRLGPETQYF

J: TRBJ2-3
size: many
V: TRBV6-6
CDR3: CASRGGWTDTQYF

J: TRBJ1-2
size: few
V: TRBV15
CDR3: CATSSWTDGRGYTF

J: TRBJ2-1
size: many
V: TRBV7-8
CDR3: CASSPLRLAPNEQFF

J: TRBJ2-5
size: many
V: TRBV20-1
CDR3: CSAGRSVPSQETQYF

J: TRBJ2-3
size: many
V: TRBV12-3/TRBV12-4
CDR3: CASSTGRGTDTQYF

J: TRBJ2-1
size: few
V: TRBV12-3/TRBV12-4
CDR3: CASSPWGNEQFF

J: TRBJ2-4
size: few
V: TRBV11-2
CDR3: CASSLATAGKNIQYF

J: TRBJ2-5
size: many
V: TRBV7-2
CDR3: CASSSEETQYF

J: TRBJ2-5
size: many
V: TRBV2
CDR3: CASSETAISETQYF

J: TRBJ2-1
size: many
V: TRBV11-2
CDR3: CASSFAGLRKQFF

J: TRBJ2-5
size: few
V: TRBV29-1
CDR3: CSVLPDRETQYF

J: TRBJ1-4
size: many
V: TRBV7-6
CDR3: CASSPTGTMDEKLFF

J: TRBJ2-5
size: few
V: TRBV12-3/TRBV12-4
CDR3: CASSLGDHGETQYF

J: TRBJ2-1
size: many
V: TRBV6-1
CDR3: CASSTPRGPSNEQFF

J: TRBJ2-3
size: few
V: TRBV10-2
CDR3: CASSPGLATDTQYF

J: TRBJ2-3
size: -
V: TRBV7-2
CDR3: CASSLDGGYGTDTQYF

J: TRBJ1-1
size: few
V: TRBV12-3/TRBV12-4
CDR3: CASVADRVTNTEAFF

J: TRBJ2-7
size: -
V: TRBV11-1
CDR3: CASSFSGDYEQYF

J: TRBJ2-3
size: many
V: TRBV12-5
CDR3: CASGLAPGVDTDTQYF

J: TRBJ2-7
size: many
V: TRBV7-3
CDR3: CASSKGGDRAPYEQYF

J: TRBJ1-4
size: many
V: TRBV9
CDR3: CASSVGGQGNEKLFF

J: TRBJ1-6
size: many
V: TRBV2
CDR3: CASLSGDNSPLHF

J: TRBJ2-2
size: many
V: TRBV20-1
CDR3: CSARDPWASSDTGELFF

J: TRBJ2-3
size: many
V: TRBV10-3
CDR3: CAIRSTSEDTQYF

J: TRBJ2-1
size: -
V: TRBV9
CDR3: CASARGPNNEQFF

J: TRBJ2-1
size: once
V: TRBV7-8
CDR3: CASSSDRRNEQFF

J: TRBJ2-7
size: many
V: TRBV7-2
CDR3: CASSLRMGAGSLEQYF

J: TRBJ2-3
size: many
V: TRBV11-2
CDR3: CASSRGGPNTQYF

J: TRBJ2-2
size: -
V: TRBV15
CDR3: CATSRDYKNTGELFF

J: TRBJ1-1
size: -
V: TRBV5-4
CDR3: CASSLPTGVKGEAFF

J: TRBJ2-7
size: many
V: TRBV12-3/TRBV12-4
CDR3: CASSFGQVNYEQYF

J: TRBJ1-2
size: -
V: TRBV7-6
CDR3: CASSPGVGYGYTF

J: TRBJ2-3
size: few
V: TRBV6-4
CDR3: CASSEISGAGTDTQYF

J: TRBJ1-1
size: many
V: TRBV4-1
CDR3: CASSQDNGVMKPFF

J: TRBJ2-1
size: many
V: TRBV20-1
CDR3: CSALRSRNYNEQFF